This passage covers 3 T cell receptor beta chains from one sample sequenced in a study of blood T cell repertoires in COVID-19. TCRdb's copy holds only in-frame clones and misses some; the assay was immunoSEQ multiplex PCR. The sample consists of approximately 170,000 clones, approximately 90% of them appearing once. The sequenced sample consisted of peripheral blood. The source is a man in his 60s with acute or convalescent COVID-19.

The J gene is TRBJ2-7, the V gene TRBV7-2; 10 nucleotides align to TRBD1. This CDR3 has 15 residues. Germline loops: CDR1 SGHTA, CDR2 FQGNSA. V was clipped by 8 bases and J by 2 bases; unmatched bases: 9. For the CDR3, the DNA is TGTGCCAGCGCAGAGGCCGGGACAGGGGCCTACGAGCAGTACTTC. Translation gives CASAEAGTGAYEQYF. Complete variable domain (other parts from reference TRBV7-2 and TRBJ2-7): GAGVSQSPSNKVTEKGKDVELRCDPISGHTALYWYRQSLGQGLEFLIYFQGNSAPDKSGLPSDRFSAERTGGSVSTLTIQRTQQEDSAVYLCASAEAGTGAYEQYFGPGTRLTVT.

The chain has TRBV18 and TRBJ2-2; 13 positions agree with TRBD2. The trim removed 6 bases at V and 4 bases at J, leaving 2 bases unmatched. This CDR3 contains 15 residues. CDR1 and CDR2 (germline): KGHSH, LQKENI. CDR3 residues: CASSRTSGSTGELFF. The CDR3 region has the DNA TGTGCCAGCTCTCGGACTAGCGGGAGCACCGGGGAGCTGTTTTTT.

The rearrangement links TRBV30 to TRBJ1-1; perhaps TRBD1 as D (5 bases). This CDR3 is 13 amino acids long. Trimming shortened V by 3 bases and J by 1 base, and 9 bases separated the two germline ends. Germline V gene sequence: CDR1 GTSNPN, CDR2 SVGIG (reference sequence). The CDR3 loop is CAWRAGGNTEAFF. The CDR3, as DNA: TGTGCCTGGAGGGCGGGGGGGAACACTGAAGCTTTCTTT.